The 23 T cell receptor beta chains listed next were all sequenced from one sample in a study of blood T cell repertoires in COVID-19. Only in-frame clones appear in the TCRdb table, and some are missing; sequencing was by immunoSEQ multiplex PCR. The data show approximately 260,000 clones, 80% to 90% seen once. Source material: PBMCs or T cells enriched from blood (not recorded which). All receptors come from a woman aged 50 to 60 who had been exposed to COVID-19.

V is TRBV5-8 and J is TRBJ1-2, with no clear D. Germline V gives CDR1 SGHTS, CDR2 YDEGEE. V was trimmed by 4 bases and J by 5 bases, leaving 12 bases between them. The CDR3 covers 13 residues. The CDR3: CASSLLQMYGYTF. For the CDR3, the DNA is TGTGCCAGCAGCCTGCTGCAGATGTATGGCTACACCTTC.

The rearrangement links TRBV3-1 (or the pseudogene TRBV3-2) to TRBJ2-5; tentatively, D is TRBD2 (5 bases). The CDR3 totals 13 residues. The V end was cut by 7 bases, the J end by 4 bases, with 13 bases between. The germline gives CDR1 LGHDT, CDR2 YNNKEL (reference sequence). This CDR3 reads CASKPAVGETQYF. The CDR3 DNA follows: TGTGCCAGCAAGCCAGCGGTCGGAGAGACCCAGTACTTC.

The gene calls are TRBV18 and TRBJ2-7, with 8 bases matching TRBD1. Unmatched junction bases numbered 6, after V lost 6 bases and J lost 2 bases. This CDR3 has 14 residues. Germline V CDR1 and CDR2: KGHSH, LQKENI. The CDR3: CASSLTQGAYEQYF. Here the CDR3 DNA reads TGTGCCAGCTCTCTTACACAGGGGGCCTACGAGCAGTACTTC.

The chain joins TRBV11-2 to TRBJ2-1; 9 bases align to TRBD2. There are 14 residues in the CDR3. V shed 4 bases and J 9 bases; nucleotides not matched to a gene: 7. Germline values: CDR1 SGHAT, CDR2 FQNNGV. Here the CDR3 DNA reads TGTGCCAGCAGCTCAAGGAGGCGGGAGGGTGAGCAGTTCTTC. It translates to CASSSRRREGEQFF. The full variable domain, rest sourced from reference TRBV11-2 and TRBJ2-1, is EAGVAQSPRYKIIEKRQSVAFWCNPISGHATLYWYQQILGQGPKLLIQFQNNGVVDDSQLPKDRFSAERLKGVDSTLKIQPAKLEDSAVYLCASSSRRREGEQFFGPGTRLTVL.

The rearrangement uses TRBV5-5 and TRBJ1-1; tentatively, D is TRBD1 (6 bases). Germline V gene sequence: CDR1 SGHKS, CDR2 YYEKEE (reference sequence). This CDR3 is built from 15 residues. V lost 1 base and J 2 bases, leaving 12 bases between the germline ends. CDR3 region: CASSLWQGTNTEAFF. The CDR3 bases are TGTGCCAGCAGCTTGTGGCAGGGGACCAACACTGAAGCTTTCTTT.

The genes are TRBV29-1 and TRBJ1-1, with TRBD1 matching 10 bases. Looked up from germline, CDR1 is SQVTM and CDR2 is ANQGSEA. CDR3 size: 13 residues. The junction had 4 bases not matched to a gene; V was cut back by 4 bases and J by 5 bases. This CDR3 reads CSVGTGGRTEAFF. CDR3 coding DNA: TGCAGCGTTGGGACAGGGGGAAGGACTGAAGCTTTCTTT.

The chain couples TRBV19 to TRBJ1-1, with TRBD1 matching 9 bases. The V gene end was trimmed by 5 bases and the J gene end by 10 bases; junction bases not matched to a gene: 8. The CDR3 length is 13 residues. Germline V gene sequence: CDR1 LNHDA, CDR2 SQIVND (reference sequence). This CDR3 is CASSPSVQGAAFF. In DNA, the CDR3 is TGTGCCAGTAGTCCCTCTGTACAGGGGGCAGCTTTCTTT.

The chain carries TRBV9 and TRBJ2-1; D is unresolved. V shed 2 bases and J shed 3 bases, with 12 bases lying between them. CDR3 size: 15 residues. Germline CDR1 reads SGDLS; CDR2 reads YYNGEE. CDR3 coding DNA: TGTGCCAGCAGCGTCGGCGACACTGGCTACAATGAGCAGTTCTTC. As protein: CASSVGDTGYNEQFF.

V usage is TRBV6-5 and J usage is TRBJ2-1; maybe TRBD1 (5 bases). The CDR3 has 13 residues. V dropped 7 bases and J dropped 6 bases, with 13 bases sitting between them. The germline V gene encodes CDR1 MNHEY and CDR2 SVGAGI. The CDR3 DNA reads as TGTGCCAGCAACACCCCCCAGGGCAATGAGCAGTTCTTC. Amino acid sequence: CASNTPQGNEQFF.

This clone was counted once. This chain joins TRBV7-9 and TRBJ2-7; D is unclear. CDR1 is SEHNR, CDR2 FQNEAQ, per germline (reference sequence). V was cut by 0 bases and J by 5 bases, with 11 bases left in between. This CDR3 region has 14 residues. The CDR3 DNA is TGTGCCAGCAGCTTAGCGTCCCAAGGAGACGAGCAGTACTTC. Its translation: CASSLASQGDEQYF.

The rearrangement uses TRBV7-9 and TRBJ2-5, with D possibly matching TRBD2 (6 bases). Germline V gives CDR1 SEHNR, CDR2 FQNEAQ (reference sequence). CDR3 length: 15 residues. Between the trimmed V and J ends, which lost 4 bases and 1 base, there was a span of 13 bases. The CDR3 loop reads CASSSGGRLQETQYF. As DNA, the CDR3 is TGTGCCAGCAGCTCCGGAGGGAGGCTCCAAGAGACCCAGTACTTC.

This chain joins TRBV29-1 and TRBJ2-7, with 16 bases identical to TRBD2. Per germline, CDR1 SQVTM and CDR2 ANQGSEA. The V and J ends lost 4 bases and 11 bases, in that order; junction bases with no gene match: 8. The CDR3 is 14 amino acids. CDR3: CSVGTGLAGGPEYF. The CDR3, as DNA: TGCAGCGTTGGGACGGGACTAGCGGGGGGGCCGGAGTACTTC.

The V and J genes are TRBV9 and TRBJ1-4; D might be TRBD1 (6 bases). Trimming left V 3 bases short and J 4 bases short, with 13 bases between. CDR1 is SGDLS and CDR2 is YYNGEE in the germline V gene. The CDR3 extends over 15 amino acids. Here the CDR3 reads CASSEAGAINEKLFF. The CDR3 region has the DNA TGTGCCAGCAGCGAAGCAGGGGCTATTAATGAAAAACTGTTTTTT.

This chain uses TRBV10-3 with TRBJ1-5; D is uncertain. CDR3 length equals 14 residues. Germline V gene data show CDR1 as ENHRY and CDR2 as SYGVKD. Deletions cut 11 bases from V and 0 bases from J, with 14 bases between. The CDR3 region is CAARSDNSNQPQHF. The CDR3 coding sequence is TGTGCCGCCCGATCAGACAATAGCAATCAGCCCCAGCATTTT.

This clone has just one count. The rearrangement links TRBV12-3 or TRBV12-4 to TRBJ1-1, with 7 nucleotides matching TRBD1. The CDR3 contains 13 residues. V dropped 6 bases and J dropped 6; count of bases not matched to a gene: 7. CDR3 DNA: TGTGCCAGCAGCCGCAGGGGGTGGCCTGAAGCTTTCTTT. Its protein is CASSRRGWPEAFF.

The chain joins TRBV28 to TRBJ2-1, with 8 nucleotides matching TRBD2. Germline CDR1 and CDR2: MDHEN and SYDVKM. V shed 7 bases and J 7 bases; nucleotides not matched to a gene: 15. This CDR3 comprises 16 residues. The CDR3 DNA reads as TGTGCCAGCATCACTGGGGTGCGGGGGGCATGGAATGAGCAGTTCTTC. Residues: CASITGVRGAWNEQFF. The full variable domain, its missing parts supplied by reference TRBV28 and TRBJ2-1, is DVKVTQSSRYLVKRTGEKVFLECVQDMDHENMFWYRQDPGLGLRLIYFSYDVKMKEKGDIPEGYSVSREKKERFSLILESASTNQTSMYLCASITGVRGAWNEQFFGPGTRLTVL.

This chain joins TRBV28 and TRBJ1-1; D is possibly TRBD1 (6 bases). Germline V gives CDR1 MDHEN, CDR2 SYDVKM. V was trimmed by 3 bases and J by 1 base, leaving 9 bases between them. This CDR3 spans 14 amino acids. The CDR3 nucleotides read TGTGCCAGCAGTTTTAGGGGGACGAACACTGAAGCTTTCTTT. It is translated as CASSFRGTNTEAFF.

This clone appeared a single time. The chain uses TRBV2 and TRBJ2-7, with TRBD1 identical over 10 bases. Per germline, CDR1 SNHLY and CDR2 FYNNEI. V was pared by 3 bases and J by 5 bases, with 7 bases of the junction left unmatched. The CDR3 length is 15 residues. This CDR3 reads CASSEKGQGIHEQYF. The CDR3 DNA reads as TGTGCCAGCAGTGAGAAGGGACAGGGGATCCACGAGCAGTACTTC.

The CDR3 nucleotides are TGTGCCAGTAAGATACTGGGGCAGAATCAGCCCCAGCATTTT. Amino acids: CASKILGQNQPQHF. The rearrangement uses TRBV19 and TRBJ1-5, with a tentative D call TRBD1 (5 bases). CDR3 length: 14 amino acids. From germline, CDR1 is LNHDA and CDR2 SQIVND (reference sequence). V lost 7 bases and J 4 bases, leaving 14 bases between the germline ends.

The chain recombines TRBV12-3 or TRBV12-4 with TRBJ1-2; tentative D call: TRBD1 (6 bases). The V end was cut by 5 bases, the J end by 8 bases, with 15 bases between. This CDR3 has 13 amino acids. For the CDR3, the DNA is TGTGCCAGCAGTCAGCCTCAGGGGTTGGGCTACACCTTC. Protein: CASSQPQGLGYTF.

V is TRBV6-1 and J is TRBJ2-7; D is possibly TRBD1 (5 bases). Germline loops: CDR1 MNHNS, CDR2 SASEGT. The CDR3 spans 14 residues. V was pared by 0 bases and J by 3 bases, with 9 bases between. The CDR3 nucleotides are TGTGCCAGCAGTGAAGCAAGGGGCGGCTACGAGCAGTACTTC. Translated, it gives CASSEARGGYEQYF.

The chain uses TRBV9 and TRBJ1-2; D remains ambiguous. The V gene's germline CDR1 is SGDLS and CDR2 YYNGEE. V lost 0 bases to trimming and J lost 4 bases, with 10 bases between them. This CDR3 has 14 residues. The CDR3: CASSVDSQAYGYTF. In nucleotides, the CDR3 is TGTGCCAGCAGCGTAGACTCCCAGGCCTATGGCTACACCTTC.

The rearrangement uses TRBV5-1 and TRBJ2-1; TRBD2 matches 7 bases. CDR1 is SGHRS and CDR2 is YFSETQ in the germline V gene. The CDR3 totals 17 residues. V lost 5 bases to trimming and J lost 5 bases; unmatched junction nucleotides: 16. The CDR3: CASRPNLTPRGDNEQFF. DNA of the CDR3: TGCGCCAGCAGACCAAACTTGACTCCCCGGGGGGACAATGAGCAGTTCTTC.